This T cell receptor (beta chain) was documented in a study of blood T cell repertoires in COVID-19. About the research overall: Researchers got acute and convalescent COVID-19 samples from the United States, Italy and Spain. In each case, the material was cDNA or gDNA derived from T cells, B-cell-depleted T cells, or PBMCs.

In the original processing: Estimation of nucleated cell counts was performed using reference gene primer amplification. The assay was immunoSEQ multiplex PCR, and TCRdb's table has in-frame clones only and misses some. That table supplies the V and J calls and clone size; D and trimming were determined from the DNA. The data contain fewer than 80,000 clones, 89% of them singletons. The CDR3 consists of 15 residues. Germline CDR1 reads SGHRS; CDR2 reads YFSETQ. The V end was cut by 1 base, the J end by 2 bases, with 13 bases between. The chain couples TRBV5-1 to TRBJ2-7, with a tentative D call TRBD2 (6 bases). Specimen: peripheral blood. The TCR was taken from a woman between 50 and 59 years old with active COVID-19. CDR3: CASSLMGGVTYEQYF. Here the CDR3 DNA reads TGCGCCAGCAGCTTGATGGGCGGGGTAACCTACGAGCAGTACTTC.